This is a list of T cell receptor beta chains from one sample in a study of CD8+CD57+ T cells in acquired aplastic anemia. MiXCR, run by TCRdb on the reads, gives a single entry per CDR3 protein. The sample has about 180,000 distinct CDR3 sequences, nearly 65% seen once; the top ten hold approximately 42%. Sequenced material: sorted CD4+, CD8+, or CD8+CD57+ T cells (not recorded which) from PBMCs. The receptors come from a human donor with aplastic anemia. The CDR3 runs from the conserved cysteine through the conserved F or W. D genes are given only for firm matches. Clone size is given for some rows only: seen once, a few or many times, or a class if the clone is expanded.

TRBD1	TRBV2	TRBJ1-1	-	TGTGCCAGCCCGAACCGGGACAGGGTAGTATTCTTT	CASPNRDRVVFF
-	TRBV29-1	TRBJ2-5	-	TGCAGCGTTGACAGGTACCGAGAGACCCAGTACTTC	CSVDRYRETQYF
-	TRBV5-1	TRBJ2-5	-	TGCGCCAGCAGCTTTGCGGACCCCGGGGAGACCCAGTACTTC	CASSFADPGETQYF
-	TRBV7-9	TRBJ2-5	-	TGTGCCAGCAGCTTGCGTCAGGCCCAAGAGACCCAGTACTTC	CASSLRQAQETQYF
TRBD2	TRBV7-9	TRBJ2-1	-	TGTGCCAGCAGCTTAGCGTTGGCAACGGGAGGGGGGGTGACGGAGCAGTTCTTC	CASSLALATGGGVTEQFF
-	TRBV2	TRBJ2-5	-	TGTGCCAGCAGTTGGGTTAAGGGTTTTGCCCAGTACTTC	CASSWVKGFAQYF
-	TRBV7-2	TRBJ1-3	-	TGTGCCAGCAGCTTGGCCAGTACCTCTGGAAACACCATATATTTT	CASSLASTSGNTIYF
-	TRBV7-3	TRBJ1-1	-	TGTGCCAGCACCAAACTGAACACTGAAGCTTTCTTT	CASTKLNTEAFF
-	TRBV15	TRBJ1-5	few	TGTGCCACCAGCATATTGCGGGGGAGCAATCAGCCCCAGCATTTT	CATSILRGSNQPQHF
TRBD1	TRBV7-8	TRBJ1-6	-	TGTGCCAGCAGGGTCGGGACAGGTCTTTCCCCCCTCCACTTT	CASRVGTGLSPLHF
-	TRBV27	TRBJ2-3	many	TGTGCCAGCAGCCCCTTCGGATGGGATACGCAGTATTTT	CASSPFGWDTQYF
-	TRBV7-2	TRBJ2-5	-	TGTGCCAGCAGCTTAGATAGCTCTGGGGCACAAGAGACCCAGTACTTC	CASSLDSSGAQETQYF
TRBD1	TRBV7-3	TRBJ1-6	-	TGTGCCAGCAGCTTGGGAACGGACAGGGTAAATTCACCCCTCCACTTT	CASSLGTDRVNSPLHF
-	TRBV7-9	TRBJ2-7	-	TGTGCCAGCAGCGGCTGGGGAGCGTACGAGCAGTACTTC	CASSGWGAYEQYF
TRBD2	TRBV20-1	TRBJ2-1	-	TGCAGTGCTAGAGATCTAGCGGGGGAGATCAATGAGCAGTTCTTC	CSARDLAGEINEQFF
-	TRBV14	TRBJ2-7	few	TGTGCCAGCAGCCAGGGAGGGGGCTACGAGCAGTACTTC	CASSQGGGYEQYF
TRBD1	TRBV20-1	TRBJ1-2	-	TGCAGTGCTTCCGACAGGGGCTATGGCTACACCTTC	CSASDRGYGYTF
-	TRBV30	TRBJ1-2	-	TGTGCCTGGAGTGCAGGGGCGGATTACTATGGCTACACCTTC	CAWSAGADYYGYTF